This T cell receptor beta chain was identified during a study of T cell responses to AZD1222 COVID-19 vaccine. This clone appeared a single time. Its antigen is not identified. Whole-study findings and limits: At baseline, just a handful of AZD1222 recipients tested seropositive. Receipt of two AZD1222 doses was followed by a rise in Spike-specific TCR breadth and depth.

The CDR3 extends over 13 amino acids. In germline, CDR1 is SQVTM, CDR2 ANQGSEA. V shed 4 bases, J shed 2 bases, and the junction held 5 bases outside the gene matches. Only in-frame clones appear in the TCRdb table, and some are missing; sequencing was by immunoSEQ multiplex PCR. The table shows 110,000 to 150,000 clones, with roughly 90% occurring only once. Specimen: peripheral blood, collected on day 0 of AZD1222 vaccination. The receptor was isolated from an adult in good health. This chain uses TRBV29-1 with TRBJ2-7; 7 nucleotides agree with TRBD2. This chain's CDR3 is CSVAPTSAYEQYF. The DNA of the CDR3 is TGCAGCGTTGCCCCAACTAGCGCCTACGAGCAGTACTTC.